This TCR beta chain was recorded in a study of T cell repertoires in aging, cancer and after chemotherapy. Background on the study: Donors were grouped into six age bands spanning 30 or younger through 70 or older.

TCR beta rearrangements were amplified from peripheral blood genomic DNA. Study-wide findings and caveats: These repertoire data do not allow conclusions about immunological memory after chemotherapy. Loss of evenness, beyond lost richness, contributed to age-related TCR diversity decline in cancer patients. In each cancer cohort, median generation probability increased across chemotherapy, suggesting thymic output rebounded.

The CDR3 runs 13 residues. The V gene's germline CDR1 is SGHDT and CDR2 YYEEEE. The V and J ends lost 4 bases and 4 bases respectively, with 9 bases between them. Rearranged V-D-J TRB sequences were amplified with a mixed TRB-A/B primer pool. TCRdb independently ran MiXCR on the multiplex PCR reads; one entry per CDR3 protein. This table has some 3,500 distinct CDR3 sequences, around 40% appearing once. On this clonotype itself: Its target is unknown.

This TCR derives from a human donor in good health. The source material was blood. The chain has TRBV5-6 and TRBJ2-1, with D unresolved. CDR3 bases: TGTGCCAGCAGCCGGAGTGGATACAATGAGCAGTTCTTC. It is translated as CASSRSGYNEQFF.